This paragraph covers one T cell receptor beta chain sequence. The CDR3 has 14 amino acids. Germline V gives CDR1 SGHVS, CDR2 FQNEAQ. V lost 3 bases, J lost 3 bases, and 9 bases lay in between. Original processing notes: Amplification of reference gene primers provided the estimated nucleated cell counts. Produced via immunoSEQ multiplex PCR; TCRdb's table is partial and in-frame only. Clonal size and the V and J genes are those of that table, whereas D and trimming came from the DNA. The sample yields 55,000 to 65,000 clones, about 81% seen once. These data belong to a study of blood T cell repertoires in COVID-19.

What was sequenced was peripheral blood. This TCR derives from a human donor in a cohort sampled during active COVID-19. The chain combines TRBV7-8 with TRBJ1-5; D ambiguous. The CDR3 protein is CASSFEVSNQPQHF. Here the CDR3 DNA reads TGTGCCAGCAGCTTTGAGGTTTCCAATCAGCCCCAGCATTTT.